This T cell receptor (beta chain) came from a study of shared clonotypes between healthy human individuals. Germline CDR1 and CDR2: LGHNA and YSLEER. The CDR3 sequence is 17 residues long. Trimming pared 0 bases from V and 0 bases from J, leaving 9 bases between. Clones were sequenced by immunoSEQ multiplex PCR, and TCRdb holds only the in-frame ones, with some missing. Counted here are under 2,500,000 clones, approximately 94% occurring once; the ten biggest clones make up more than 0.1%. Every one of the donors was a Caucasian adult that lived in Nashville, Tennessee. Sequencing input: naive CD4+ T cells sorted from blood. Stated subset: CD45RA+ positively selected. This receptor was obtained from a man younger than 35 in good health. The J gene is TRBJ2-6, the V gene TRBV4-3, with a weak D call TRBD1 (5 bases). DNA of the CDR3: TGCGCCAGCAGCCAAGATCCGACAGTCTCTGGGGCCAACGTCCTGACTTTC. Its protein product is CASSQDPTVSGANVLTF.